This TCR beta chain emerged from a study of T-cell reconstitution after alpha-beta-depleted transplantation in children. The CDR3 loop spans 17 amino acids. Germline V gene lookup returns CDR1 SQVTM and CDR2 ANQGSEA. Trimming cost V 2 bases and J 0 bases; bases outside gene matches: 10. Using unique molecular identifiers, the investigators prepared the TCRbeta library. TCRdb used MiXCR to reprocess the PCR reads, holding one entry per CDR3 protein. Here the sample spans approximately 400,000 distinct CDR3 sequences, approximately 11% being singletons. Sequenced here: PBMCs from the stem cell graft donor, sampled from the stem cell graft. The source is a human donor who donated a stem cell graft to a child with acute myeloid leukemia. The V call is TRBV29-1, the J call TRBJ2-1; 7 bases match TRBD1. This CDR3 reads CSVEPARTGSSYNEQFF. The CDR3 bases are TGCAGCGTTGAACCCGCTCGGACAGGAAGCTCCTACAATGAGCAGTTCTTC.